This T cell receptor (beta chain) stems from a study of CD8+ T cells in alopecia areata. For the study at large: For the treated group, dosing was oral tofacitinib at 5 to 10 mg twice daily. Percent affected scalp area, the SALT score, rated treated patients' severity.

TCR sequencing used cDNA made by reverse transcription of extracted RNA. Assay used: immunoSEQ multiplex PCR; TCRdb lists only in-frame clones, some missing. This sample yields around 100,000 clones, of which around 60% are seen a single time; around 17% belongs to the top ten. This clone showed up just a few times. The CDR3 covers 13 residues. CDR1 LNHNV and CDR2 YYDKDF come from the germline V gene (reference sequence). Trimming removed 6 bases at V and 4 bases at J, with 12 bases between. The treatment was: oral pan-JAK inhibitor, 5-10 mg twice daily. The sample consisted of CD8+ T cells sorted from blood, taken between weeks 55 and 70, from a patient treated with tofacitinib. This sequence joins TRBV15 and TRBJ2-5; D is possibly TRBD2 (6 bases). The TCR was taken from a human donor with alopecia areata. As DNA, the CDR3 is TGTGCCACCAGGGAGGGAGGTGTAGAGACCCAGTACTTC. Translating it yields CATREGGVETQYF.